These T cell receptor beta chains were read from a single sample in a study of vaccination effects on CD4 cells after COVID-19. Antigens for these TCRs are unknown. Only in-frame clones appear in the TCRdb table, and some are missing; sequencing was by immunoSEQ multiplex PCR. The sample has 25,000 to 30,000 clones; about 60% are singletons. The specimen comprised CD4+ T cells from PBMCs cultured without peptide, sampled before COVID-19 vaccination. Source of these receptors: a human donor who received a COVID-19 vaccine. Both conserved end residues are part of each CDR3. The order of the fields is D gene, V gene, CDR3 length, clone size, J gene, CDR3 protein, CDR3 DNA. D genes are given only for firm matches. The listing skips clone size in some rows; elsewhere it reads once, few, many or a size class.

>TRBD2|TRBV18|15|-|TRBJ2-3
CASSPTSGSTDTQYF
TGTGCCAGCTCACCTACTAGCGGGAGCACAGATACGCAGTATTTT
>TRBD1|TRBV7-9|14|-|TRBJ2-5
CASSLDRGRETQYF
TGTGCCAGCAGCTTGGACAGGGGGCGGGAGACCCAGTACTTC
>-|TRBV27|15|once|TRBJ1-2
CASSFRLETNYGYTF
TGTGCCAGCAGTTTCAGGTTAGAGACTAACTATGGCTACACCTTC
>-|TRBV11-3|13|-|TRBJ2-1
CASSSWTNNEQFF
TGTGCCAGCAGCTCTTGGACCAACAATGAGCAGTTCTTC
>TRBD1|TRBV11-3|16|-|TRBJ2-3
CASSLGTGSSTDTQYF
TGTGCCAGCAGCTTAGGGACAGGTTCTAGCACAGATACGCAGTATTTT
>TRBD2|TRBV2|15|-|TRBJ2-5
CASSEGSGGMLGQYF
TGTGCCAGCAGTGAAGGAAGCGGGGGGATGTTGGGCCAGTACTTC
>TRBD1|TRBV6-6|13|once|TRBJ2-5
CASSLGQGGIQYF
TGTGCCAGCAGCTTGGGACAGGGAGGGATCCAGTACTTC
>TRBD1|TRBV6-4|18|-|TRBJ2-6
CASSDSRQGIGGANVLTF
TGTGCCAGCAGTGACTCGAGACAGGGCATAGGAGGGGCCAACGTCCTGACTTTC
>-|TRBV6-5|14|-|TRBJ1-1
CASNLMGSGTEAFF
TGTGCCAGCAACTTGATGGGATCGGGCACTGAAGCTTTCTTT
>-|TRBV6-5|13|-|TRBJ2-1
CASRKGSLGEQFF
TGTGCCAGCAGGAAGGGGTCGTTGGGAGAGCAGTTCTTC
>-|TRBV30|15|few|TRBJ2-5
CAWSGVAALGETQYF
TGTGCCTGGAGTGGGGTAGCGGCCTTGGGGGAGACCCAGTACTTC
>TRBD2|TRBV6-5|15|-|TRBJ2-3
CASRGLAGVTDTQYF
TGTGCCAGCAGAGGACTAGCGGGAGTCACAGATACGCAGTATTTT
>-|TRBV5-1|18|-|TRBJ1-6
CASSVLTAKSSYNSPLHF
TGCGCCAGCAGCGTGCTGACAGCGAAGAGCTCCTATAATTCACCCCTCCACTTT
>-|TRBV19|14|-|TRBJ1-4
CASSLVATNEKLFF
TGTGCCAGTAGTCTCGTTGCAACTAATGAAAAACTGTTTTTT
>-|TRBV7-9|13|-|TRBJ1-2
CASSLDGGYGYTF
TGTGCCAGCAGCTTAGATGGGGGTTATGGCTACACCTTC
>-|TRBV2|15|-|TRBJ1-1
CASSVQAISNTEAFF
TGTGCCAGCAGTGTACAAGCAATCTCGAACACTGAAGCTTTCTTT
>TRBD1|TRBV4-1|17|few|TRBJ1-2
CASSQGRTGGLNYGYTF
TGCGCCAGCAGCCAGGGGCGGACAGGGGGCCTTAACTATGGCTACACCTTC
>TRBD1|TRBV7-2|14|few|TRBJ1-2
CASSKQGAIYGYTF
TGTGCCAGCAGCAAACAGGGGGCAATCTATGGCTACACCTTC
>-|TRBV5-1|16|-|TRBJ2-6
CASSLTFASGANVLTF
TGCGCCAGCAGCTTGACATTTGCCTCTGGGGCCAACGTCCTGACTTTC
>-|TRBV6-5|16|-|TRBJ1-5
CASSYLGRGLDQPQHF
TGTGCCAGCAGTTACCTTGGCAGGGGTCTAGATCAGCCCCAGCATTTT
>TRBD2|TRBV5-1|17|-|TRBJ2-5
CASSLLPTSGRDGTQYF
TGCGCCAGCAGCTTGCTGCCTACTAGCGGGAGGGATGGGACCCAGTACTTC
>TRBD1|TRBV7-6|15|-|TRBJ1-3
CASSSSAGGGNTIYF
TGTGCCAGCAGCTCATCGGCAGGGGGCGGAAACACCATATATTTT
>-|TRBV18|17|few|TRBJ1-5
CASSPPWGAGSNQPQHF
TGTGCCAGCTCACCACCATGGGGGGCCGGTAGCAATCAGCCCCAGCATTTT
>-|TRBV5-1|14|-|TRBJ1-1
CASGAGGSVTEAFF
TGCGCCAGCGGGGCCGGGGGGTCGGTCACTGAAGCTTTCTTT
>-|TRBV7-2|16|-|TRBJ1-6
CASSATVGGQGSPLHF
TGTGCCAGCAGCGCAACGGTCGGGGGGCAAGGGTCACCCCTCCACTTT
>-|TRBV5-4|16|-|TRBJ2-2
CASSAPPGEGTGELFF
TGTGCCAGCAGCGCACCCCCAGGGGAGGGTACCGGGGAGCTGTTTTTT
>-|TRBV19|18|-|TRBJ2-3
CASSPDRAGGGATDTQYF
TGTGCCAGTAGTCCTGATCGTGCCGGAGGGGGGGCGACAGATACGCAGTATTTT
>-|TRBV6-5|11|-|TRBJ1-1
CASRGTGEAFF
TGTGCCAGCAGAGGAACAGGTGAAGCTTTCTTT
>-|TRBV7-2|14|few|TRBJ1-5
CASSPEGRGQPQHF
TGTGCCAGCAGCCCCGAAGGGCGAGGTCAGCCCCAGCATTTT
>-|TRBV29-1|11|-|TRBJ1-4
CSVELRGKLFF
TGCAGCGTTGAACTTCGTGGAAAACTGTTTTTT
>-|TRBV12-3/TRBV12-4|13|once|TRBJ1-4
CASSWASGEKLFF
TGTGCCAGCAGCTGGGCCAGTGGAGAAAAACTGTTTTTT
>-|TRBV24-1|12|-|TRBJ1-6
CATSRGNSPLHF
TGTGCCACCTCACGGGGTAATTCACCCCTCCACTTT
>TRBD1|TRBV3-1/TRBV3-2|17|-|TRBJ2-2
CASSQKPTGGEAGELFF
TGTGCCAGCAGCCAAAAACCGACAGGGGGCGAGGCCGGGGAGCTGTTTTTT
>-|TRBV2|16|-|TRBJ1-3
CASSVEGPFSGNTIYF
TGTGCCAGCAGTGTAGAGGGACCGTTCTCTGGAAACACCATATATTTT